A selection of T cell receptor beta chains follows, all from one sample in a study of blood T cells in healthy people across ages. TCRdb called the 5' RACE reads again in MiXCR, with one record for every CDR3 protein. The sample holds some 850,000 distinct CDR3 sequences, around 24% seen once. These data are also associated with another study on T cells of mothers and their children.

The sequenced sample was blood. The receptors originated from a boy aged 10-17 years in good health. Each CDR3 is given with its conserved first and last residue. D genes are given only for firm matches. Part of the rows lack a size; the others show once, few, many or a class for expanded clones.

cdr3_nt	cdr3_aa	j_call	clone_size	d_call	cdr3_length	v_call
TGTGCCAGCAGCTTAGAAGGGGGACTAAGGATCGGAGAGGCCCAGTACTTC	CASSLEGGLRIGEAQYF	TRBJ2-5	.	.	17	TRBV7-2
TGTGCCAGCAGCGTAGCTACCAGTGGGGGGGCTGGCTACACCTTC	CASSVATSGGAGYTF	TRBJ1-2	.	.	15	TRBV9
TGTGCCAGCACCCCCGGGGGGAATAACTACGAGCAGTACTTC	CASTPGGNNYEQYF	TRBJ2-7	.	TRBD2	14	TRBV27
TGTGCCAGCAGTTACGGGAGGACCAGGGAAAAACTGTTTTTT	CASSYGRTREKLFF	TRBJ1-4	.	.	14	TRBV6-5
TGCAGTGCTGCTCTCGCGGGAACAACCTACGAGCAGTACTTC	CSAALAGTTYEQYF	TRBJ2-7	many	.	14	TRBV20-1
TGTGCCAGCAGCTTAGCGGTTGCATCTGAAGCTTTCTTT	CASSLAVASEAFF	TRBJ1-1	.	.	13	TRBV7-9
TGTGCCAGCAGTCCTGGGACAGGGGGAAACATTCAGTACTTC	CASSPGTGGNIQYF	TRBJ2-4	.	TRBD1	14	TRBV28
TGTGCCAGCAGCTTTAGCGGCGATGAGCAGTTCTTC	CASSFSGDEQFF	TRBJ2-1	.	.	12	TRBV7-6
TGTGCCAGCAGTTTAATTTCGAGGGAGACCCAGTACTTC	CASSLISRETQYF	TRBJ2-5	few	.	13	TRBV12-3/TRBV12-4
TGTGCCAGCAGTTTAACCGGGACTAGCGGGGCCACAGATACGCAGTATTTT	CASSLTGTSGATDTQYF	TRBJ2-3	few	TRBD2	17	TRBV12-3/TRBV12-4
TGTGCCAGCAGCGTAGGCTCCACGGTCAGTCCCAACGAGCAGTACTTC	CASSVGSTVSPNEQYF	TRBJ2-7	.	.	16	TRBV9
TGTGCCAGCAGCTACAGGGATAGGGACAATGAGCAGTTCTTC	CASSYRDRDNEQFF	TRBJ2-1	few	.	14	TRBV7-3
TGTGCCATCAGTTTAACCGGGACAGGGGTAAACTACGAGCAGTACTTC	CAISLTGTGVNYEQYF	TRBJ2-7	.	TRBD1	16	TRBV10-3
TGTGCCACCGGTGAGGCCGGGGGCAAGAACGATGAGCAGTTCTTC	CATGEAGGKNDEQFF	TRBJ2-1	.	.	15	TRBV24-1
TGCAGTGCTCTAGTCCCCCCCCGGAGCGACCCGACCTACGAGCAGTACTTC	CSALVPPRSDPTYEQYF	TRBJ2-7	medium-sized	.	17	TRBV20-1
TGTGCCTGGATGGGGACCTACGAGCAGTACTTC	CAWMGTYEQYF	TRBJ2-7	few	.	11	TRBV30
TGTGCCAGCAGGGAGAGGGTCGGGGAGCTGTTTTTT	CASRERVGELFF	TRBJ2-2	.	.	12	TRBV28
TGCAGTGCTAGAGATACCCTAGCGGCTTCCTACGAGCAGTACTTC	CSARDTLAASYEQYF	TRBJ2-7	.	TRBD2	15	TRBV20-1
TGTGCCAGCAGCCAAGAAGGGCGGTACTACGAGCAGTACTTC	CASSQEGRYYEQYF	TRBJ2-7	few	.	14	TRBV3-1
TGTGCCAGCAGTCTAAGTGGGACATCCGCCTACGAGCAGTACTTC	CASSLSGTSAYEQYF	TRBJ2-7	few	.	15	TRBV6-1
TGTGCCAGCAGCCCCCTGGGGCAGGGGCGTTCACCCCTCCACTTT	CASSPLGQGRSPLHF	TRBJ1-6	few	.	15	TRBV7-9
TGTGCCAGCCGGGGTGTCAATGAGCAGTTCTTC	CASRGVNEQFF	TRBJ2-1	few	.	11	TRBV2
TGTGCCACCAGCAGAGATGAGGAACGGGCAGGTGGGCTCCACTTT	CATSRDEERAGGLHF	TRBJ1-6	many	.	15	TRBV15
TGTGCCAGCAGCTTAGGGTACCCCTACGAGCAGTACTTC	CASSLGYPYEQYF	TRBJ2-7	few	.	13	TRBV7-9
TGTGCCAGCAGATGGGCGGTCCAAGAGACCCAGTACTTC	CASRWAVQETQYF	TRBJ2-5	few	.	13	TRBV12-3/TRBV12-4
TGCGCCAGCAGCTTAATGGATACTGCTGAAGCTTTCTTT	CASSLMDTAEAFF	TRBJ1-1	.	.	13	TRBV5-1
TGTGCCAGCAGACGCAGGGGGGACACCGGGGAGCTGCTTTTT	CASRRRGDTGELLF	TRBJ2-2	few	.	14	TRBV9
TGTGCCAGCAGCCAGATATGGGACGGTCAAAGAATTTACAATGAGCAGTTCTTC	CASSQIWDGQRIYNEQFF	TRBJ2-1	few	.	18	TRBV3-1
TGTGCCAGCAGCTTGACAGGAGTCGGCGGCTATGGCTACACCTTC	CASSLTGVGGYGYTF	TRBJ1-2	few	.	15	TRBV5-5
TGCAGCGTTGAAGATCAGGGACAGTATGGCTACACCTTC	CSVEDQGQYGYTF	TRBJ1-2	few	TRBD1	13	TRBV29-1
TGTGCCACCTGGGGAGGGGGAAACACCATATATTTT	CATWGGGNTIYF	TRBJ1-3	.	.	12	TRBV28
TGCAGCGTTGATAACGGTTACAATGAGCAGTTCTTC	CSVDNGYNEQFF	TRBJ2-1	few	.	12	TRBV29-1
TGTGCCAGCAGCGTACAGGGGGCCAATGAAAAACTGTTTTTT	CASSVQGANEKLFF	TRBJ1-4	many	TRBD1	14	TRBV7-6
TGTGCCAGCAGCCTCGGGACAGTCCTAGAGACCCAGTACTTC	CASSLGTVLETQYF	TRBJ2-5	few	TRBD1	14	TRBV3-1
TGTGCCAGCAGCGGGGGGGGAAGGAGTGGACAACGCTATGGCTACACCTTC	CASSGGGRSGQRYGYTF	TRBJ1-2	many	.	17	TRBV5-4
TGTGCCAGCTGGTGGACAGGGGAATCCGGGGAGCTGTTTTTT	CASWWTGESGELFF	TRBJ2-2	.	TRBD1	14	TRBV6-5
TGCAGTGCCGACCTCAGGGGGAATAATGAAAAACTGTTTTTT	CSADLRGNNEKLFF	TRBJ1-4	.	TRBD1	14	TRBV20-1
TGTGCCAGCAGCTTAGGACTTAATACGCAGTATTTT	CASSLGLNTQYF	TRBJ2-3	once	.	12	TRBV7-2
TGCAGCGTCCTCGGGGGCCCCTCCTACGAGCAGTACTTC	CSVLGGPSYEQYF	TRBJ2-7	.	.	13	TRBV29-1
TGTGCCAGCAGTGAAGGCGGGACAGCCGAGCAGTACTTC	CASSEGGTAEQYF	TRBJ2-7	few	.	13	TRBV25-1
TGCGCCAGCAGCTTGGGTCCGGGACCCAGCATCAATGAGCAGTTCTTC	CASSLGPGPSINEQFF	TRBJ2-1	.	.	16	TRBV5-1
TGTGCCAGCAGCCAAGATTGGGGTCTAGCCAATGAGCAGTTCTTC	CASSQDWGLANEQFF	TRBJ2-1	.	.	15	TRBV3-1
TGTGCCAGCAGTGTGGCCCAGGGAGGAAGCTATGGCTACACCTTC	CASSVAQGGSYGYTF	TRBJ1-2	few	.	15	TRBV2
TGCGCCAGCAGCCGGGACAGGGAAGTTGATGGCTACACCTTC	CASSRDREVDGYTF	TRBJ1-2	.	TRBD1	14	TRBV5-1
TGTGCCAGCACAACAGAGGGGGAGACCCAGTACTTC	CASTTEGETQYF	TRBJ2-5	many	.	12	TRBV6-5
TGCGCCAGCAGCTTACAGGTCTCGAACACCGGGGAGCTGTTTTTT	CASSLQVSNTGELFF	TRBJ2-2	few	.	15	TRBV5-1
TGTGCCAGCAGTGAATATGTCCAGGGAGGAGGCTATGGCTACACCTTC	CASSEYVQGGGYGYTF	TRBJ1-2	.	.	16	TRBV25-1
TGTGCCAGCAGCTTGGGAGGGACAGAAAACCAAGAGACCCAGTACTTC	CASSLGGTENQETQYF	TRBJ2-5	few	TRBD1	16	TRBV5-5
TGCAGCGTTGAAGAAAGCGAGAATCCGGGGGCGAGCTCCTACGAGCAGTACTTC	CSVEESENPGASSYEQYF	TRBJ2-7	.	.	18	TRBV29-1
TGTGCCAGCAGCTTCGCCCGGACAGGGGTCCCTCCGAACTATGGCTACACCTTC	CASSFARTGVPPNYGYTF	TRBJ1-2	few	TRBD1	18	TRBV7-6
TGCGCCAGCAGCGGATCAGGGTTGGGAAGGACCCAGTACTTC	CASSGSGLGRTQYF	TRBJ2-5	few	.	14	TRBV5-1
TGTGCCAGCCGGGAAGGAGGTACGCAGTATTTT	CASREGGTQYF	TRBJ2-3	.	.	11	TRBV6-5
TGTGCCAGCAGTGAAATCCAGGGATGGGGCTACACCTTC	CASSEIQGWGYTF	TRBJ1-2	.	.	13	TRBV6-1
TGTGCCAGCAGCTCACTCGGCGAGCCGGGCGAGACCCAGTACTTC	CASSSLGEPGETQYF	TRBJ2-5	.	.	15	TRBV7-6
TGTGCCAGCAGCTTAATCAGGGGATACGAGCAGTACTTC	CASSLIRGYEQYF	TRBJ2-7	.	.	13	TRBV7-6
TGTGCCACCAGTGTAGACGGAAATTCACCCCTCCACTTT	CATSVDGNSPLHF	TRBJ1-6	.	.	13	TRBV24-1
TGTGCCAGCAGTGATTGGACTGCCCTAGCCAAAAACATTCAGTACTTC	CASSDWTALAKNIQYF	TRBJ2-4	.	.	16	TRBV2
TGTGCCAGCAGCCAGGGACAGGGCTTTGACGAGCAGTACTTC	CASSQGQGFDEQYF	TRBJ2-7	few	TRBD1	14	TRBV3-1
TGCAGTGCCTCAGATCTCCTGTATGGCTGGGCCTTC	CSASDLLYGWAF	TRBJ1-2	.	.	12	TRBV20-1
TGCGCCAGCAGTTCCCCGGGACTAGCGGACAATGAGCAGTTCTTC	CASSSPGLADNEQFF	TRBJ2-1	few	TRBD2	15	TRBV10-2